A selection of T cell receptor beta chains follows, all from one sample in a study of T cell repertoires in cytomegalovirus infection. Via MiXCR, TCRdb re-called the reads, giving one row per CDR3 protein. The sample consists of 640,000 or so distinct CDR3 sequences, around 31% of them appearing once. No cognate antigen is known for these TCRs. This specimen was cultured PBMCs, taken from culture after CMV antigen stimulation. Source of these receptors: a human donor in good health (CMV status not recorded). Some clones in this sample may be carry-over from other donors' samples. The CDR3 runs from the conserved cysteine through the conserved F or W.

j_call v_call cdr3_aa
TRBJ1-1 TRBV28 CASRFPPTAGNTEAFF
TRBJ2-3 TRBV20-1 CSARRVGPSTDTQYF
TRBJ1-2 TRBV7-9 CASSRRDGIYGYTF
TRBJ1-2 TRBV7-2 CASSVSEGFYGYTF
TRBJ1-1 TRBV20-1 CSARDFGQGMNTEAFF
TRBJ1-2 TRBV7-2 CASSPSTGQFNYGYTF
TRBJ1-6 TRBV7-8 CASSSRLTDSPLHF
TRBJ2-7 TRBV12-3/TRBV12-4 CASGPINEQYF
TRBJ2-5 TRBV7-9 CASSFPETGTQYF
TRBJ2-1 TRBV14 CASSQLAGSSYNEQFF
TRBJ2-7 TRBV6-1 CASSQAKGQGFYEQYF
TRBJ1-1 TRBV5-6 CASSSPGQGRTEAFF
TRBJ1-2 TRBV9 CASSVGLGQGKGYTF
TRBJ1-3 TRBV7-8 CASSPGAGAGNTIYF
TRBJ2-1 TRBV6-2/TRBV6-3 CASSLNNEQFF
TRBJ2-1 TRBV11-2 CASSLDNGYLSYNEQFF
TRBJ2-3 TRBV10-3 CAIRGDSEDTQYF
TRBJ1-6 TRBV7-8 CASRPGATGGNNSPLHF
TRBJ2-7 TRBV10-3 CATEDTGTGSTYEQYF
TRBJ2-5 TRBV10-3 CAIAPGDQETQYF
TRBJ2-1 TRBV7-2 CASSPGPRAEQFF
TRBJ1-4 TRBV7-9 CASSISVPYTEKLFF
TRBJ2-5 TRBV12-3/TRBV12-4 CASSFMASDQETQYF
TRBJ2-5 TRBV6-6 CASSYGPNPQYF
TRBJ2-7 TRBV7-8 CASSFGGNSYEQYF
TRBJ1-5 TRBV27 CASGRVGNQPQHF
TRBJ2-3 TRBV7-2 CASSLVSGVPTDTQYF
TRBJ2-1 TRBV2 CASSAGGSSYNEQFF
TRBJ2-2 TRBV20-1 CSASSDTGELFF
TRBJ2-5 TRBV27 CASSSSVSETQYF
TRBJ2-1 TRBV4-1 CASSQKGGNEQFF
TRBJ1-1 TRBV6-2/TRBV6-3 CASSKSDRGLKTEAFF
TRBJ2-1 TRBV12-5 CASGLVLWFAREKSYNEQFF
TRBJ1-1 TRBV5-4 CASSSSQVGNAEAFF
TRBJ2-5 TRBV7-2 CASSLLRQETQYF
TRBJ2-6 TRBV4-3 CASSQDPRRGSGANVLTF
TRBJ2-5 TRBV11-2 CASSLSGDGGAETQYF
TRBJ2-7 TRBV7-9 CASSPPGTPTEQYF
TRBJ2-1 TRBV12-5 CASGARGGQHYYNEQFF
TRBJ2-4 TRBV6-5 CASSSRDESDIQYF
TRBJ2-7 TRBV27 CASSVDNLAPYEQYF